The present TCR beta chain was sequenced within a study of radiotherapy plus CTLA-4 blockade in lung cancer. Turning to the study itself: Roughly 17% of patients responded objectively, and roughly 30% achieved disease control. Regarding the study as a whole: The best prediction of response reportedly came from early blood T cell clone dynamics, with interferon-beta. Clones of tumor-derived TCRs expanded in blood after radiotherapy plus ipilimumab.

Each patient with chemo-refractory metastatic non-small-cell lung cancer was treated with focal radiation plus CTLA-4 blockade using ipilimumab. Concerning this clone itself: Antigen unknown.

Some clones are missing from TCRdb's copy, which holds only in-frame ones; the method was immunoSEQ multiplex PCR. The data contain roughly 54,000 clones, roughly 84% of them singletons. This CDR3 has 11 residues. Germline V gene lookup returns CDR1 MNHNY and CDR2 SVGAGI (reference sequence). V shed 8 bases and J 3 bases; nucleotides not matched to a gene: 1. The source is a human donor with non-small cell lung cancer who had a partial response to radiotherapy plus ipilimumab. The chain is built from TRBV6-6 and TRBJ2-7; 7 nucleotides match TRBD1. The sample in question was peripheral blood, obtained from a patient treated with radiotherapy plus ipilimumab. The CDR3: CASSGGYEQYF. The DNA for the CDR3 is TGTGCCAGCTCAGGGGGCTACGAGCAGTACTTC.